This TCR beta chain appears in the sequencing data of a study of blood T cell repertoires in COVID-19. The overall study: There were acute and convalescent COVID-19 samples, and they came from the United States, Italy and Spain. Sources were T cells, B-cell-depleted T cells, or PBMCs; the material itself was cDNA or gDNA.

CDR1 MNHEY and CDR2 SMNVEV come from the germline V gene (reference sequence). V shed 6 bases and J shed 4 bases, with 15 bases lying between them. CDR3 length: 14 residues. Original analysis: Counts of nucleated cells, estimated from reference gene primer amplification, were obtained. The repertoire was sequenced with immunoSEQ multiplex PCR; TCRdb's copy has only in-frame clones and lacks some. That table is the source of V, J and clone size, and D and trimming were worked out from the DNA. The profile shows 100,000 or so clones, roughly 80% of them singletons. Sequencing input: peripheral blood. The TCR originated in a woman aged 70 to 79 with acute or convalescent COVID-19. This chain joins TRBV27 and TRBJ1-1; D gene uncertain. CDR3 in DNA: TGTGCCAGCAGGTTCCTCGAGGGTGGCACTGAAGCTTTCTTT. It codes for CASRFLEGGTEAFF.